Sequencing of this TCR beta chain was carried out in a study of CD8 T cells in Susac syndrome. TCR beta sequencing was performed on blood CD8+ and CD4+ T cells. Relapsing-remitting disease, either stable or active, was present in the multiple sclerosis controls, who were treatment-naive patients. TEMRA cells underwent FACS enrichment and CD8+ and CD4+ T cells underwent negative isolation. The CDR3 runs 15 residues. V was cut by 0 bases and J by 1 base, with 10 bases left in between. CDR1 is LGHNA and CDR2 is YSLEER in the germline V gene. Reverse transcription used roughly 0.45 to 1 ug RNA and random hexamers. The amplification used immunoSEQ multiplex PCR on TCR beta CDR3; it spanned 54 Vbeta and 13 Jbeta. TCRdb reprocessed the immunoSEQ multiplex PCR reads via MiXCR and lists one record per CDR3 protein. The sample contains about 200,000 distinct CDR3 sequences, roughly nine tenths of which appear only once.

The source of this sequence is a human donor with multiple sclerosis. The rearrangement links TRBV4-3 to TRBJ2-7; D perhaps matches TRBD2 (6 bases). What was sequenced was CD8+ T cells from PBMCs. CDR3 DNA: TGCGCCAGCAGCCAAGACGGCGGGACGTCCTACGAGCAGTACTTC. Its translation is CASSQDGGTSYEQYF.